This TCR beta chain was captured by sequencing in a study of identical twins (dated by TCRdb to the mid-2010s). The study in broad terms: TCR alpha and beta repertoires from monozygotic twins, unrelated adults of various ages and cord blood were deep-sequenced to test whether fetal clonotypes persist. To rule out contamination, the twin experiments were replicated at different times with different library preparation protocols. Study-level results and caveats: Compared with coincidental sharing between unrelated individuals, out-of-frame TCR alpha sequences shared between twins had an excess of sequences with low generation probability. Excess twin sharing in beta out-of-frame sequences was weaker because fewer shared sequences lowered the signal-to-noise ratio. Abundant cord blood beta clonotypes had fewer insertions, young adult naive repertoires showed a similar but weaker trend, and memory repertoires showed no such trend. Zero-insertion analyses could be partly confounded by invariant T cells such as MAIT and iNKT, though diverse VJ usage argued against such confounding for most clonotypes. Conclusions relied on cross-sectional statistical analysis, since the same donors could not be followed over many years. Out-of-frame TCR alpha sharing in monozygotic twins was systematically underestimated by recombination models, whereas sharing between unrelated individuals was in agreement with the recombination models.

Library preparation employed 5' RACE. Sequencing was carried out with an Illumina HiSeq 2000. A universal primer binding site was introduced by template switching, and a unique molecular identifier was present in the final cDNA, enabling accurate counting of TCR cDNA molecules. Specific primers in the conserved constant-segment region were used to synthesize first-strand cDNA for TCR alpha and beta chains. To control for contamination, every cDNA library was double barcoded, receiving both a SMART-Mk sample barcode and Illumina barcodes. TruSeq adapter sequences along with Illumina sample barcodes were introduced in two successive PCR steps. The Illumina HiSeq platform was used with custom primers to sequence TCR alpha and beta cDNA libraries. In the source study's methods: Raw reads were processed with MiGEC to extract unique molecular identifiers, and MiXCR was used to determine CDR3 positions. Recombination models were inferred per individual with the repgenHMM and IGoR tools using an EM algorithm. Shared clonotypes were analyzed with the tcR package in R, and sharing was normalized by the product of cloneset sizes. To study raw recombination without the effects of thymic and clonal selection, out-of-frame nonproductive sequences were analyzed. TCRdb ran its own pipeline on the public reads, namely fastp trimming at Q25 and MiXCR clone calling, and kept in-frame beta chains. Here each entry gathers all rows of one CDR3 protein and keeps the most common genes and DNA. The V and J calls reflect TCRdb's pipeline rather than the authors' work. This sample comprises about 520,000 distinct CDR3 sequences, 22% of them detected only once. Of the sample, 0.75% to 0.95% falls within the top ten clones.

V is reduced by 4 bases and J by 2 bases, leaving a spacing of 15 bases between them. The CDR3 contains 15 residues, cysteine and phenylalanine counted. Only CDR3 DNA remains: 45 bases, in frame from the first base. According to the germline V gene, CDR1 reads SQVTM and CDR2 reads ANQGSEA. Every donor in the study was a healthy Caucasian. Three pairs of female monozygotic twins, all aged roughly 18 to 30 years, made up the twin cohort. CD4+ and CD8+ T cell populations were isolated with positive isolation kits from Invitrogen. This clonotype showed up many times. What this receptor recognizes is not known. No much larger clone is present one base from it, and per-base qualities are unavailable. These same records also appear under a second study, on T cells expressing NK-cell markers. As the second publication notes: About 8 donors provided sorted CD3+CD56+NKG2C+, CD3+CD56+NKG2C- and CD3+CD56-NKG2C+ T-cell subsets, whose TCR beta-chain repertoires were profiled. Seven of the eight sequenced donors were HCMV-seropositive and one was HCMV-seronegative. In several experiments an anti-gammadeltaTCR antibody was added to restrict sorting to alphabetaTCR-expressing T cells. For over five donors, the dominant CD3+CD56+NKG2C+ clonotypes were among the top 10 CD8+ clonotypes and accounted for roughly 1.0-8% of CD8+ T cells. Those dominant clonotypes were again the most abundant among CD3+CD56-NKG2C+ cells in a few donors, at about 25-60.1%. Whether the expanded NKG2C-expressing T cell clones were specific for HCMV antigens was left unclear. The eight sequenced donors were randomly selected healthy volunteers, three men and five women. HCMV-specific IgG was detected in serum with a commercial ELISA kit to determine HCMV serostatus. MIGEC was used to demultiplex reads and group reads by UMI, and MiTCR was used to assemble and quantify clonotypes. To exclude erroneous sequences, any TCR cDNA sequence not supported by at least two reads was discarded. The tcR package was used for downstream repertoire analysis, with clonotypes matched between fractions based on CDR3 nucleotide sequence plus V segment. VDJmatch was used to annotate antigen specificity against VDJdb, with one amino acid substitution in CDR3 permitted.

Sequencing was done on a sample of CD4+ T cells sorted from blood. The receptor's source is a woman younger than 30 in good health. The chain was built from TRBV29-1 and TRBJ1-5; possibly the D gene is TRBD1, per 5 matching bases. The CDR3 reads CSVVVQGVGNQPQHF. The nucleotides read TGCAGCGTTGTGGTGCAGGGTGTTGGCAATCAGCCCCAGCATTTT.